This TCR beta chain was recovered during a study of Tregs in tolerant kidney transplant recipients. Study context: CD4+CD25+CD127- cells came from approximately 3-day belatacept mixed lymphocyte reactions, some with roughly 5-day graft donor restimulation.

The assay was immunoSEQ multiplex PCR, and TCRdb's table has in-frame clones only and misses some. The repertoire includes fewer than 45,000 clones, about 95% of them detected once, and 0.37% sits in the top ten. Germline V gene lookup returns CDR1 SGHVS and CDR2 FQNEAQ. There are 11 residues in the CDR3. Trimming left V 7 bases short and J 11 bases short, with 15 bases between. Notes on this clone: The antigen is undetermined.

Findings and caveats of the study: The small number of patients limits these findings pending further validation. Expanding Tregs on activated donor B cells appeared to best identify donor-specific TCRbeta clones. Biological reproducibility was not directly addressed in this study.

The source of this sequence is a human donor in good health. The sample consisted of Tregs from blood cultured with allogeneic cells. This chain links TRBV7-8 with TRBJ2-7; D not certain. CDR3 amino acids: CASIHHTPEYF. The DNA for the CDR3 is TGTGCCAGCATTCATCACACCCCCGAGTACTTC.